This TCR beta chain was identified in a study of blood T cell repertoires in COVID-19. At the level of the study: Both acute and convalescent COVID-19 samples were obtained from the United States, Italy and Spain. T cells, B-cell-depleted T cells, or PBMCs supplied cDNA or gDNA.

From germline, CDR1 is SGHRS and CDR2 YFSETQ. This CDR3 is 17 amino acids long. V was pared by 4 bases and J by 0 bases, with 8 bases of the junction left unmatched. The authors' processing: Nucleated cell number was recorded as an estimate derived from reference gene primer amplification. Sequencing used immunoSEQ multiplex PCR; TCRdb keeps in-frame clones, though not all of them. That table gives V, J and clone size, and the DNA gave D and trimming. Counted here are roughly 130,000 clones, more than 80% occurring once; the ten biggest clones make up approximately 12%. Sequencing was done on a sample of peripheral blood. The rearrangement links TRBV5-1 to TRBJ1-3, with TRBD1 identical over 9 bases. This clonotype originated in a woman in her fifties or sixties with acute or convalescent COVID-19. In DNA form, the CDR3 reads TGCGCCAGCAGCCTCAGGGGGACAGGGATCTCTGGAAACACCATATATTTT. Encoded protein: CASSLRGTGISGNTIYF.